This T cell receptor beta chain was sequenced in a study of T cells in Graves' hyperthyroidism and ophthalmopathy. Study findings and constraints: A 13 V-J model separated ophthalmopathy from stable hyperthyroidism.

Amplification yielded TCR beta CDR3 regions, with RNA transcripts as the source. The TCR CDR3 first-round RT-PCR relied on the HTBI primer set. MiXCR was run by TCRdb on the multiplex PCR reads, yielding one entry per CDR3 protein. The table has 500,000 to 600,000 distinct CDR3 sequences, 46% seen once. This clonotype was seen only a few times. As yet, its antigen is unknown. Germline-derived CDR1 and CDR2 are LNHNV and YYDKDF (reference sequence). CDR3 size: 15 residues. This clonotype was sampled from an adult woman with Graves' disease, either hyperthyroidism or ophthalmopathy (not recorded which). The chain links TRBV15 to TRBJ2-6, with 8 bases aligning to TRBD1. TRBJ2-7 matches the DNA end more closely, so the J call is doubtful. Sequenced input: peripheral blood or thyroid tissue (not recorded which). The CDR3 spells CATSRDKTGDYEQYF. As DNA, the CDR3 is TGTGCCACCAGCAGGGACAAGACAGGGGACTACGAGCAGTACTTC.